These 14 T cell receptor beta chains came from one sample sequenced in a study of a mutant IDH1 vaccine in newly diagnosed glioma. Specified time point: week 35, safety follow-up. Vaccination comprised doses that each held 300 ug of mutant IDH1 20-mer peptide, plus topical imiquimod. Antigens of these TCRs are unknown. Libraries were prepared by immunoSEQ multiplex PCR; TCRdb keeps only in-frame clonotypes and omits some of them. The data contain about 56,000 clones, approximately 87% of them singletons. The specimen was PBMCs, collected from a glioma patient whose treatment included an IDH1 peptide vaccine. The receptor source for this set is a man in his forties or fifties with glioma.

The chain carries TRBV15 and TRBJ2-2; D perhaps matches TRBD2 (6 bases). This CDR3 spans 16 amino acids. V dropped 1 base and J dropped 3 bases, with 12 bases sitting between them. Germline assignment: CDR1 LNHNV and CDR2 YYDKDF (reference sequence). The CDR3 coding sequence is TGTGCCACCAGCAGAGCACTACGGAGGGACACCGGGGAGCTGTTTTTT. Encoded protein: CATSRALRRDTGELFF.

This clone was observed a single time. The chain has TRBV7-2 and TRBJ2-5; 8 bases fit TRBD2. This CDR3 contains 15 residues. V lost 2 bases and J lost 1; bases outside the gene matches: 3. Germline assignment: CDR1 SGHTA and CDR2 FQGNSA. CDR3 residues: CASSLSGRGQETQYF. CDR3 DNA: TGTGCCAGCAGCTTAAGCGGGAGAGGCCAAGAGACCCAGTACTTC.

This clone has a single count. The rearrangement links TRBV7-8 to TRBJ2-7, with TRBD2 matching over 7 bases. With 2 bases clipped from V and 3 bases from J, the junction kept 7 bases outside the gene matches. The CDR3 is made up of 15 amino acids. CDR1 is SGHVS, CDR2 FQNEAQ, per germline. The CDR3 loop reads CASSLIAGLIYEQYF. DNA of the CDR3: TGTGCCAGCAGCTTAATAGCGGGTCTCATCTACGAGCAGTACTTC.

V is TRBV6-1 and J is TRBJ2-5, with D possibly TRBD1 on 7 matching bases. The CDR3 contains 16 residues. Germline lookup yields CDR1 MNHNS and CDR2 SASEGT. Trimming cost V 3 bases and J 4 bases, with 18 bases left between them. This CDR3 reads CASSDAQGRFGETQYF. DNA of the CDR3: TGTGCCAGCAGTGATGCACAGGGGAGGTTTGGAGAGACCCAGTACTTC.

The chain joins TRBV9 to TRBJ2-5; 11 nucleotides match TRBD2. CDR3 size: 18 residues. V trimming: 0 bases; J trimming: 4 bases; junction bases outside the gene matches: 11. Germline V gene sequence: CDR1 SGDLS, CDR2 YYNGEE. CDR3 coding DNA: TGTGCCAGCAGCGTAGGACTAGCGGGATCCCCCTTTAGAGAGACCCAGTACTTC. This sequence encodes CASSVGLAGSPFRETQYF.

In this sample, this clone turned up once. This chain links TRBV7-9 with TRBJ1-5; possible D gene TRBD1, 5 bases. CDR3 length: 15 residues. V lost 2 bases and J lost 4, with 12 bases in between. CDR1 SEHNR and CDR2 FQNEAQ come from the germline V gene (reference sequence). As DNA, the CDR3 is TGTGCCAGCAGCTTAATGGGGCAAGGGAATCAGCCCCAGCATTTT. Translation gives CASSLMGQGNQPQHF.

This clone has only one observation. This chain links TRBV6-5 with TRBJ2-1; TRBD1 matches at 8 bases. J lost 12 bases, V lost 6 bases, and 13 bases had no gene match. This CDR3 is built from 14 residues. CDR1 and CDR2 (germline): MNHEY, SVGAGI. CDR3 nucleotides: TGTGCCAGCAGGAGGGACAGGAATGGGTGGGGGCAGTTCTTC. Amino acids: CASRRDRNGWGQFF.

The chain carries TRBV7-2 and TRBJ2-7, with D possibly TRBD2 on 5 matching bases. CDR1 SGHTA and CDR2 FQGNSA come from the germline V gene. The CDR3 sequence is 14 residues long. V dropped 5 bases and J dropped 2 bases, with 13 bases sitting between them. CDR3 region: CASSPEGGAYEQYF. The CDR3 DNA follows: TGTGCCAGCAGCCCAGAGGGTGGTGCCTACGAGCAGTACTTC.

V usage is TRBV9 and J usage is TRBJ2-1; TRBD2 matches 10 bases. CDR3 size: 17 residues. V dropped 1 base and J dropped 8; count of bases not matched to a gene: 12. The germline CDR1 and CDR2 sequences are SGDLS and YYNGEE. As DNA, the CDR3 is TGTGCCAGCAGCGTATGGTTAGGGACTAGCGTTGGGGATGAGCAGTTCTTC. Its translation is CASSVWLGTSVGDEQFF.

The chain joins TRBV7-8 to TRBJ2-1; no firm D call. CDR3 length equals 14 residues. CDR1 is SGHVS, CDR2 FQNEAQ, per germline. V dropped 1 base and J dropped 8 bases, with 12 bases sitting between them. The CDR3 loop reads CASSLGNPEHEQFF. CDR3 nucleotides: TGTGCCAGCAGCTTAGGGAATCCGGAGCATGAGCAGTTCTTC.

The V and J genes are TRBV6-4 and TRBJ2-4; TRBD2 agrees at 8 bases. CDR1 and CDR2 from the germline V gene are MRHNA and SNTAGT. This CDR3 spans 13 amino acids. Germline trimming cut 11 bases from V and 5 bases from J; bases unmatched to any gene: 8. The CDR3 sequence: CAAPWRGENIQYF. CDR3 sequence (DNA): TGTGCCGCCCCCTGGCGGGGGGAAAACATTCAGTACTTC.

The chain employs TRBV7-9 and TRBJ2-7, with TRBD2 identical over 11 bases. Germline CDR1 SEHNR, CDR2 FQNEAQ (reference sequence). V was pared by 4 bases and J by 7 bases, with 9 bases of the junction left unmatched. The length of the CDR3 is 15 residues. Here the CDR3 reads CASSSPGTSGGEQYF. In nucleotides, the CDR3 is TGTGCCAGCAGCTCTCCCGGGACTAGCGGAGGGGAGCAGTACTTC.

The genes are TRBV14 and TRBJ1-1, with a possible D match to TRBD1 (5 bases). The CDR3 has 15 amino acids. Germline V gene lookup returns CDR1 SGHDN and CDR2 FVKESK. The ends were cut back, 3 bases at V and 0 bases at J, with 11 bases in the middle. The CDR3 here is CASSQGWGMNTEAFF. The DNA for the CDR3 is TGTGCCAGCAGCCAGGGTTGGGGGATGAACACTGAAGCTTTCTTT.

V usage is TRBV7-9 and J usage is TRBJ2-7; 7 nucleotides agree with TRBD1. The V and J ends lost 3 bases and 9 bases, in that order; junction bases with no gene match: 8. CDR1 and CDR2 from the germline V gene are SEHNR and FQNEAQ (reference sequence). The CDR3 loop spans 13 amino acids. The CDR3 sequence is CASSFGQDGSQYF. CDR3 DNA: TGTGCCAGCAGCTTCGGACAGGACGGGTCGCAGTACTTC.